The 7 T cell receptor beta chains given below trace back to one sample, sequenced in a study of blood T cell repertoires in COVID-19. Sequenced by immunoSEQ multiplex PCR; TCRdb stores in-frame clones only, minus some. The sample carries roughly 240,000 clones, around nine tenths recorded once. The specimen was peripheral blood. The receptors here all came from a woman between 55 and 75 years old who had recovered from COVID-19.

This clone has a single count. Here the CDR3 reads CASSPRTSGGNEQFF. CDR3 nucleotide sequence: TGTGCCAGCAGCCCGCGGACTAGCGGGGGGAATGAGCAGTTCTTC. This rearrangement joins TRBV11-2 to TRBJ2-1; TRBD2 aligns across 14 bases. The CDR3 sequence is 15 residues long. The trim removed 5 bases at V and 7 bases at J, leaving 4 bases unmatched. Germline lookup yields CDR1 SGHAT and CDR2 FQNNGV.

The chain couples TRBV7-3 to TRBJ1-1; 7 positions match TRBD1. V dropped 6 bases and J dropped 4; count of bases not matched to a gene: 8. There are 14 residues in the CDR3. Germline V gene data show CDR1 as SGHTA and CDR2 as FQGTGA. The CDR3 sequence is CASSLRQGGTEAFF. In DNA, the CDR3 is TGTGCCAGCAGTCTCAGACAGGGCGGCACTGAAGCTTTCTTT. The full variable domain, completed using reference TRBV7-3 and TRBJ1-1, is GAGVSQTPSNKVTEKGKYVELRCDPISGHTALYWYRQSLGQGPEFLIYFQGTGAADDSGLPNDRFFAVRPEGSVSTLKIQRTERGDSAVYLCASSLRQGGTEAFFGQGTRLTVV.

V and J are TRBV5-1 and TRBJ1-2, with 9 bases matching TRBD1. The CDR3 is 14 amino acids. CDR1 and CDR2 (germline): SGHRS, YFSETQ. The trim removed 2 bases at V and 8 bases at J, leaving 7 bases unmatched. The CDR3 is CASSFIQGAGGYTF. Here the CDR3 DNA reads TGCGCCAGCAGCTTTATACAGGGGGCAGGGGGCTACACCTTC.

CDR3 amino acids: CASSLVGALTGELFF. CDR3 nucleotides: TGTGCCAGCAGCTTGGTGGGGGCGCTTACCGGGGAGCTGTTTTTT. The gene calls are TRBV5-4 and TRBJ2-2; possibly TRBD1 for D (6 bases). CDR3 length: 15 residues. The germline CDR1 and CDR2 sequences are SGHNT and YYREEE (reference sequence). Deletions cut 0 bases from V and 5 bases from J, with 11 bases between.

The gene calls are TRBV3-1 (or the pseudogene TRBV3-2) and TRBJ1-5; no reliable D call. The length of the CDR3 is 13 residues. Trimming took off 0 bases at V and 6 bases at J, with 6 bases between the two ends. The germline CDR1 and CDR2 sequences are LGHDT and YNNKEL (reference sequence). CDR3 in DNA: TGTGCCAGCAGCCAAGATGAGGCTCAGCCCCAGCATTTT. Encoded protein: CASSQDEAQPQHF.

This clone appeared a few times. V and J are TRBV7-3 and TRBJ1-1; a possible D gene is TRBD1 (6 bases). This CDR3 spans 14 amino acids. The germline gives CDR1 SGHTA, CDR2 FQGTGA. Trimming took 3 bases from V and 2 from J, leaving 10 bases between them. Written as DNA, the CDR3 is TGTGCCAGCAGCTTGGGACAAGCAAACACTGAAGCTTTCTTT. This sequence encodes CASSLGQANTEAFF.

The chain is built from TRBV10-2 and TRBJ2-3; D is possibly TRBD2 (5 bases). Germline CDR1 is WSHSY and CDR2 is SAAADI. Trimming left V 8 bases short and J 1 base short, with 10 bases between. The CDR3 length is 13 residues. In nucleotides, the CDR3 is TGCGCCAGCGGGCTAGCTGGCACAGATACGCAGTATTTT. This translates into CASGLAGTDTQYF.